A single sample gave rise to the 20 T cell receptor beta chains below, sequenced in a study of blood T cell repertoires in COVID-19 (dated by TCRdb to the early 2020s). Receptor libraries were prepared by the immunoSEQ multiplex PCR assay. TCRdb's version of the immuneACCESS table is confined to in-frame rearrangements and falls short of the full clone set. An unresolved V gene accounts for under half of the shortfall where checked; the remainder is of unknown origin. Present in this sample are fewer than 300,000 clones, about nine tenths of which were seen just once. The biggest ten clones account for about 2% of the sample. The sample consisted of PBMCs or T cells enriched from blood (not recorded which). These receptors were obtained from a woman between 35 and 50 years old with acute COVID-19.

The table lists this clone with a few counts. The chain couples TRBV10-1 to TRBJ2-7; 12 bases fit TRBD2. Unmatched junction bases numbered 5, after V lost 2 bases and J lost 0 bases. Germline CDR1 reads WNHNN; CDR2 reads SYGVQD (reference sequence). The CDR3 is 17 residues long. The CDR3 nucleotides read TGCGCCAGCAGTGAGACTAGCGGGAGGCCGAGCTCCTACGAGCAGTACTTC. Translating it yields CASSETSGRPSSYEQYF.

The rearrangement joins TRBV19 to TRBJ1-6; 10 bases match TRBD1. This CDR3 is built from 13 residues. Trimming removed 6 bases from V and 8 bases from J; junction bases left unmatched: 1. Germline V CDR1 and CDR2: LNHDA, SQIVND (reference sequence). CDR3 region: CASSGTGDSPLHF. For the CDR3, the DNA is TGTGCCAGTAGCGGGACAGGGGATTCACCCCTCCACTTT.

The chain carries TRBV25-1 and TRBJ1-2, with D possibly matching TRBD1 (5 bases). Trimming pared 2 bases from V and 6 bases from J, leaving 10 bases between. Looked up from germline, CDR1 is MGHDK and CDR2 is SYGVNS. The length of the CDR3 is 13 residues. DNA of the CDR3: TGTGCCAGCAGTGAAGTAAGGGGCCATGGCTACACCTTC. Protein: CASSEVRGHGYTF.

The chain is built from TRBV19 and TRBJ2-5; D remains unclear. Trimming stripped 3 bases from V and 5 bases from J, with 10 bases between. Germline V gene lookup returns CDR1 LNHDA and CDR2 SQIVND (reference sequence). This CDR3 has 13 amino acids. The CDR3 region has the DNA TGTGCCAGTAGTATGGTCGCGTGGGAGACCCAGTACTTC. Translated, it gives CASSMVAWETQYF.

The chain uses TRBV2 and TRBJ2-7; 10 positions match TRBD1. The CDR3 extends over 14 amino acids. The germline V gene has CDR1 SNHLY and CDR2 FYNNEI. Losses at the gene ends were 6 bases for V and 2 bases for J; bases not matched to a gene: 4. The CDR3 loop is CASRNDRGPYEQYF. In nucleotides, the CDR3 is TGTGCCAGCAGGAACGACAGGGGGCCCTACGAGCAGTACTTC.

This chain connects TRBV6-5 to TRBJ2-5; D may be TRBD2 (6 bases). From germline, CDR1 is MNHEY and CDR2 SVGAGI. V dropped 7 bases and J dropped 5 bases, with 14 bases sitting between them. The CDR3 is made up of 13 amino acids. CDR3 nucleotide sequence: TGTGCCAGCAAGGACGGGGCGGGGGAGACCCAGTACTTC. Translated, it gives CASKDGAGETQYF.

This clone occurred once. V usage is TRBV29-1 and J usage is TRBJ1-1; unclear D gene. Trimming cost V 2 bases and J 0 bases, with 7 bases left between them. This CDR3 contains 13 residues. The V gene's germline CDR1 is SQVTM and CDR2 ANQGSEA. The CDR3 spells CSVEREVNTEAFF. CDR3 sequence (DNA): TGCAGCGTTGAAAGGGAGGTGAACACTGAAGCTTTCTTT.

This chain uses TRBV7-9 with TRBJ1-1; a weak D match, TRBD1 (6 bases). CDR3 size: 13 residues. CDR1 is SEHNR, CDR2 FQNEAQ, per germline (reference sequence). The germline V and J ends were trimmed by 5 bases and 6 bases, with 13 bases remaining between them. This chain's CDR3 is CASSTRQVAEAFF. As DNA, the CDR3 is TGTGCCAGCAGCACAAGACAGGTCGCTGAAGCTTTCTTT. The entire variable domain, with the rest obtained from reference TRBV7-9 and TRBJ1-1, is as follows: DTGVSQNPRHKITKRGQNVTFRCDPISEHNRLYWYRQTLGQGPEFLTYFQNEAQLEKSRLLSDRFSAERPKGSFSTLEIQRTEQGDSAMYLCASSTRQVAEAFFGQGTRLTVV.

The chain recombines TRBV4-3 with TRBJ2-1, with TRBD2 matching 8 bases. Per the germline V gene, CDR1 is LGHNA and CDR2 is YSLEER. The CDR3 loop spans 17 amino acids. V gave up 6 bases and J gave up 1 base; unmatched junction bases: 11. The CDR3 sequence is CASSQSPGLVSYNEQFF. The CDR3 DNA sequence: TGCGCCAGCAGTCAATCGCCGGGACTAGTGTCCTACAATGAGCAGTTCTTC.

J is TRBJ2-3 and V is TRBV5-1; maybe TRBD2 (5 bases). This CDR3 region has 13 residues. Germline lookup yields CDR1 SGHRS and CDR2 YFSETQ. V lost 0 bases, J lost 6 bases, and 8 bases lay in between. The CDR3 DNA follows: TGCGCCAGCAGCTTGGGGGGAGTTGATACGCAGTATTTT. Its translation is CASSLGGVDTQYF.

This clone was found once. The V call is TRBV2, the J call TRBJ1-2; D is possibly TRBD1 (5 bases). This CDR3 spans 15 amino acids. Germline V gene sequence: CDR1 SNHLY, CDR2 FYNNEI. The V end was cut by 4 bases, the J end by 6 bases, with 18 bases between. The CDR3 protein is CASSVSGQGGDGYTF. DNA of the CDR3: TGTGCCAGCAGTGTTTCCGGCCAGGGAGGTGATGGCTACACCTTC.

This clone was found once. The rearrangement joins TRBV6-2 or TRBV6-3 to TRBJ1-2; no reliable D call. The V gene's germline CDR1 is MNHEY and CDR2 SVGEGT. The V end lost 2 bases, the J end lost 13 bases, and 17 bases lay between the germline ends. The CDR3 contains 13 residues. For the CDR3, the DNA is TGTGCCAGCAGTTACACCCCAAGCGGGCTTCTCACCTTC. Amino acids: CASSYTPSGLLTF.

The rearrangement links TRBV7-3 to TRBJ1-6; D gene ambiguous. Germline CDR1 and CDR2: SGHTA and FQGTGA. Trimming took off 2 bases at V and 8 bases at J, with 7 bases between the two ends. This CDR3 comprises 13 residues. CDR3 loop: CASSLSPDSPLHF. CDR3 nucleotides: TGTGCCAGCAGCTTATCCCCGGATTCACCCCTCCACTTT.

The chain links TRBV7-8 to TRBJ1-1; D ambiguous. Trimming took off 0 bases at V and 5 bases at J, with 13 bases between the two ends. The CDR3 has 15 residues. Germline V gene data show CDR1 as SGHVS and CDR2 as FQNEAQ. The CDR3 coding sequence is TGTGCCAGCAGCTTAGCAACTATGGCGGGGACTGAAGCTTTCTTT. This codes for CASSLATMAGTEAFF. Combining the CDR3 with reference TRBV7-8 and TRBJ1-1 gives the whole variable domain GAGVSQSPRYKVAKRGQDVALRCDPISGHVSLFWYQQALGQGPEFLTYFQNEAQLDKSGLPSDRFFAERPEGSVSTLKIQRTQQEDSAVYLCASSLATMAGTEAFFGQGTRLTVV.

The V and J genes are TRBV10-3 and TRBJ2-7, with 7 bases lining up with TRBD1. CDR1 and CDR2 (germline): ENHRY, SYGVKD. Germline trimming cut 4 bases from V and 3 bases from J; bases unmatched to any gene: 0. This CDR3 is built from 12 residues. CDR3 nucleotide sequence: TGTGCCATCAGTGGACAGGGCTACGAGCAGTACTTC. It codes for CAISGQGYEQYF.

The chain recombines TRBV7-9 with TRBJ2-1; 9 nucleotides agree with TRBD2. The CDR3 is 14 residues long. The V segment lost 3 bases and the J segment 9 bases; nucleotides outside the gene matches: 6. The germline CDR1 and CDR2 sequences are SEHNR and FQNEAQ (reference sequence). The CDR3 bases are TGTGCCAGCAGCTTTAGCGGGAGCGGTAGTGAGCAGTTCTTC. This codes for CASSFSGSGSEQFF.

V usage is TRBV2 and J usage is TRBJ2-6; D possibly corresponds to TRBD1 (6 bases). The germline CDR1 and CDR2 sequences are SNHLY and FYNNEI. V dropped 3 bases and J dropped 2 bases, with 11 bases sitting between them. There are 16 residues in the CDR3. This chain's CDR3 is CASSDSTGTGANVLTF. As DNA, the CDR3 is TGTGCCAGCAGTGACAGCACAGGGACTGGGGCCAACGTCCTGACTTTC.

In DNA form, the CDR3 reads TGTGCCAGCAGCCAAGATCGAGGGACCCAGTACTTC. Its translation: CASSQDRGTQYF. J is TRBJ2-5 and V is TRBV4-2; D gene uncertain. The ends were cut back, 0 bases at V and 7 bases at J, with 6 bases in the middle. CDR1 is LGHNA and CDR2 is YNFKEQ in the germline V gene. The CDR3 is made up of 12 amino acids.

V is TRBV5-1 and J is TRBJ1-3, with D unresolved. The CDR3 covers 13 residues. V was shortened by 0 bases and J by 8 bases, with 9 bases between the two germline ends. Germline values: CDR1 SGHRS, CDR2 YFSETQ. The CDR3 spells CASSLAHGDTIYF. The DNA of the CDR3 is TGCGCCAGCAGCTTGGCCCACGGGGACACCATATATTTT.

J is TRBJ2-2 and V is TRBV7-9; D remains ambiguous. Germline CDR1 is SEHNR and CDR2 is FQNEAQ (reference sequence). Trimming took 0 bases from V and 4 from J, leaving 6 bases between them. The CDR3 covers 14 residues. CDR3 coding DNA: TGTGCCAGCAGCTTAGCTCGTAGCACCGGGGAGCTGTTTTTT. This codes for CASSLARSTGELFF.